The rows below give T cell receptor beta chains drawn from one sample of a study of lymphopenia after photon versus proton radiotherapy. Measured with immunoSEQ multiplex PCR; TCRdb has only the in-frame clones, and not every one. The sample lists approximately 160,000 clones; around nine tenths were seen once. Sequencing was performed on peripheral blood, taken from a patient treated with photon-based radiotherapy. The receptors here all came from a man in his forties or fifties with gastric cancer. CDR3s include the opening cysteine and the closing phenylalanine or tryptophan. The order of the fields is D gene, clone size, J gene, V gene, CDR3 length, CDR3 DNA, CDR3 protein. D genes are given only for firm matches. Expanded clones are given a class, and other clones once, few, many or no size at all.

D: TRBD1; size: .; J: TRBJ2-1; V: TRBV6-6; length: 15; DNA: TGTGCCAGCAGTTTTCCGGGACAGGGGATCTACGAGCAGTTCTTC; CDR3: CASSFPGQGIYEQFF
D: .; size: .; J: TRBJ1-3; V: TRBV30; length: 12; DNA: TGTGCCTGGACCATAGGTGGAAACACCATATATTTT; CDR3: CAWTIGGNTIYF
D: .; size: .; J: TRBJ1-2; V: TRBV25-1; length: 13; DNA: TGTGCCAGCAGTGAGGACGCATGGGATGGCTACACCTTC; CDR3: CASSEDAWDGYTF
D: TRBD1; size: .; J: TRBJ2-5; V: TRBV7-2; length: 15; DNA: TGTGCCAGCAGCTCAGACAGGGGGCTAGGAGAGACCCAGTACTTC; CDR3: CASSSDRGLGETQYF
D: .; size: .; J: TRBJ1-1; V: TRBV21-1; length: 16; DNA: TGTGCCAGCAGCACTGGACAGGGCAACCGGAACACTGAAGCTTTCTTT; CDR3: CASSTGQGNRNTEAFF
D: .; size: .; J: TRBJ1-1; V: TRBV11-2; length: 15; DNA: TGTGCCAGCAGCTTAGGCCCTCCGTGGGGGATTGAAGCTTTCTTT; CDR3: CASSLGPPWGIEAFF
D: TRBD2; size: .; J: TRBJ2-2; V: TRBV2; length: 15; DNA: TGTGCCAGCAGGGAGAGACTAGCGACCACCGGGGAGCTGTTTTTT; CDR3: CASRERLATTGELFF
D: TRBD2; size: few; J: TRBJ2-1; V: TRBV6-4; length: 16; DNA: TGTGCCAGCAGTGACTCCCCAGCGGGAAGCTACAATGAGCAGTTCTTC; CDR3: CASSDSPAGSYNEQFF
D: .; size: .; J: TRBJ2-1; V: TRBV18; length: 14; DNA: TGTGCCAGCTCACCACCGGTGACTTACAATGAGCAGTTCTTC; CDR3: CASSPPVTYNEQFF
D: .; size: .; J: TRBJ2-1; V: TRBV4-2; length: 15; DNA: TGTGCCAGCAGCCAAGGTTCGGGACCCCCCCATGAGCAGTTCTTC; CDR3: CASSQGSGPPHEQFF